The 23 T cell receptor beta chains below come from one sample, sequenced in a study of blood T cell repertoires in COVID-19. The protocol was immunoSEQ multiplex PCR, while the TCRdb copy is restricted to in-frame clones and leaves out a portion. The profile shows 310,000 or so clones, roughly 91% of them singletons. The source material was peripheral blood. The receptor set was obtained from a man aged 50-59 years with active or convalescent COVID-19.

The chain joins TRBV3-1 (or the pseudogene TRBV3-2) to TRBJ2-7, with D perhaps matching TRBD2 (7 bases). The V gene lost 4 bases and the J gene lost 6 bases, with 16 bases spanning the gap. Germline CDR1 LGHDT, CDR2 YNNKEL (reference sequence). CDR3 length: 14 amino acids. The CDR3 is CASSPFARGGEQYF. The CDR3, as DNA: TGTGCCAGCAGCCCCTTTGCTAGGGGGGGCGAGCAGTACTTC.

To note about this clone: The same CDR3 is also encoded by other DNA sequences in this sample. The J gene is TRBJ1-1, the V gene TRBV5-1; 8 positions agree with TRBD1. Trimming removed 0 bases from V and 0 bases from J; junction bases left unmatched: 1. CDR3 length: 15 amino acids. The germline gives CDR1 SGHRS, CDR2 YFSETQ. The CDR3 bases are TGCGCCAGCAGCTTGGGGACAGGGCTGAACACTGAAGCTTTCTTT. This encodes CASSLGTGLNTEAFF.

A single count supports this clone. The V gene is TRBV5-1, the J gene TRBJ2-3; D remains ambiguous. CDR1 and CDR2 (germline): SGHRS, YFSETQ. This CDR3 contains 13 residues. V was shortened by 4 bases and J by 2 bases, with 8 bases between the two germline ends. Here the CDR3 DNA reads TGCGCCAGCAGCCCCTCACACACAGATACGCAGTATTTT. Translation gives CASSPSHTDTQYF.

V and J are TRBV5-4 and TRBJ1-2, with D hard to call. The CDR3 has 15 residues. CDR1 is SGHNT, CDR2 YYREEE, per germline (reference sequence). Between the trimmed V and J ends, which lost 2 bases and 6 bases, there was a span of 17 bases. In DNA, the CDR3 is TGTGCCAGCAGCTTTATGGTGGGCAGGCGGGATGGCTACACCTTC. It translates to CASSFMVGRRDGYTF.

The CDR3 loop is CASSLIRDGTEAFF. CDR3 nucleotides: TGTGCCAGCAGCTTGATCAGGGATGGGACTGAAGCTTTCTTT. This chain links TRBV7-9 with TRBJ1-1, with a weak D call TRBD1 (5 bases). V lost 3 bases and J 5 bases, leaving 13 bases between the germline ends. This CDR3 region has 14 residues. The germline CDR1 and CDR2 sequences are SEHNR and FQNEAQ (reference sequence).

The chain's CDR3 is CASRQTYNSPLHF. The CDR3 coding sequence is TGTGCCAGCAGGCAAACTTATAATTCACCCCTCCACTTT. The rearrangement uses TRBV6-4 and TRBJ1-6; D is undetermined. The V gene's germline CDR1 is MRHNA and CDR2 SNTAGT. CDR3 length: 13 amino acids. Trimming stripped 6 bases from V and 4 bases from J, with 7 bases between.

The chain links TRBV4-3 to TRBJ2-2, with D tentatively TRBD2 (6 bases). There are 15 residues in the CDR3. The V and J ends lost 0 bases and 9 bases respectively, with 14 bases between them. Germline CDR1 is LGHNA and CDR2 is YSLEER. The CDR3 is CASSQDAGWRRELFF. Here the CDR3 DNA reads TGCGCCAGCAGCCAAGACGCGGGGTGGCGAAGGGAGCTGTTTTTT.

V gene TRBV7-9 combines with J gene TRBJ2-7; no firm D call. The CDR3 extends over 14 amino acids. In germline, CDR1 is SEHNR, CDR2 FQNEAQ (reference sequence). V gave up 5 bases and J gave up 1 base, with 12 bases separating them. Here the CDR3 reads CASSARPGSYEQYF. The CDR3 region has the DNA TGTGCCAGCAGCGCCCGTCCAGGTTCCTACGAGCAGTACTTC.

The chain has TRBV5-1 and TRBJ1-4; no reliable D call. The CDR3 contains 13 residues. V lost 1 base and J lost 5, with 6 bases in between. The germline gives CDR1 SGHRS, CDR2 YFSETQ. CDR3 in DNA: TGCGCCAGCAGCTTGCTGAGAAATGAAAAACTGTTTTTT. Its protein is CASSLLRNEKLFF.

The rearrangement joins TRBV24-1 to TRBJ2-3; D ambiguous. V lost 3 bases to trimming and J lost 4 bases, with 7 bases between them. The CDR3 contains 13 residues. CDR1 and CDR2 (germline): KGHDR, SFDVKD. This chain's CDR3 is CATSDTGADTQYF. The CDR3, as DNA: TGTGCCACCAGTGATACTGGTGCAGATACGCAGTATTTT.

The chain links TRBV7-8 to TRBJ2-2, with a weak D call TRBD1 (7 bases). This CDR3 is built from 15 residues. With 2 bases removed from V and 2 bases from J, the gap between germline ends came to 9 bases. Germline V gives CDR1 SGHVS, CDR2 FQNEAQ. The CDR3 nucleotides are TGTGCCAGCAGCTTACAGGGGGGCAACACCGGGGAGCTGTTTTTT. Translation gives CASSLQGGNTGELFF.

For the CDR3, the DNA is TGTGCCAGCTCACCTAGCCGGGACAGGGGCGACGAGCAGTACTTC. This sequence encodes CASSPSRDRGDEQYF. The V call is TRBV18, the J call TRBJ2-7, with TRBD1 matching over 10 bases. J lost 5 bases, V lost 3 bases, and 7 bases had no gene match. The germline CDR1 and CDR2 sequences are KGHSH and LQKENI. The CDR3 runs to 15 residues.

The V call is TRBV28, the J call TRBJ2-7; 8 bases agree with TRBD2. V lost 6 bases, J lost 2 bases, and 6 bases stayed unmatched. The germline CDR1 and CDR2 sequences are MDHEN and SYDVKM. The CDR3 is made up of 14 amino acids. The CDR3 sequence is CASSGGDNPYEQYF. CDR3 nucleotides: TGTGCCAGCAGCGGGGGGGACAACCCCTACGAGCAGTACTTC.

V is TRBV5-6 and J is TRBJ1-3, with no clear D. Germline V gene lookup returns CDR1 SGHDT and CDR2 YYEEEE. The CDR3 runs 15 residues. V gave up 2 bases and J gave up 1 base, with 10 bases separating them. CDR3 sequence (DNA): TGTGCCAGCAGCTTTCTTTCGGGTTCTGGAAACACCATATATTTT. This encodes CASSFLSGSGNTIYF.

The chain couples TRBV30 to TRBJ1-2; 8 nucleotides agree with TRBD1. The CDR3 is 14 amino acids. V was pared by 3 bases and J by 8 bases, with 11 bases of the junction left unmatched. Per the germline V gene, CDR1 is GTSNPN and CDR2 is SVGIG (reference sequence). CDR3 sequence reads: CAWSTGQGAHGYTF. The CDR3 DNA follows: TGTGCCTGGAGCACAGGACAGGGAGCTCACGGCTACACCTTC.

Only one count was recorded for this clone. The chain links TRBV19 to TRBJ1-1; D ambiguous. Per the germline V gene, CDR1 is LNHDA and CDR2 is SQIVND (reference sequence). CDR3 length equals 15 residues. Trimming shortened V by 6 bases and J by 2 bases, and 16 bases separated the two germline ends. The CDR3 DNA follows: TGTGCCAGTAGACCTTCTTGGGGAGGTAACACTGAAGCTTTCTTT. The encoded protein is CASRPSWGGNTEAFF.

The chain uses TRBV27 and TRBJ2-1; D is possibly TRBD1 (5 bases). Germline CDR1 MNHEY, CDR2 SMNVEV (reference sequence). V gave up 4 bases and J gave up 0 bases, with 13 bases separating them. The CDR3 runs to 16 residues. The CDR3 nucleotides read TGTGCCAGCAGTTCCCCGACAGTCAGCTCCTACAATGAGCAGTTCTTC. It encodes CASSSPTVSSYNEQFF.

In this sample, this clone turned up a few times. CDR3 region: CASSPPTSSEAFF. DNA for the CDR3: TGTGCCAGCTCACCACCTACTTCTTCTGAAGCTTTCTTT. The rearrangement links TRBV18 to TRBJ1-1; D gene uncertain. Germline V gene data show CDR1 as KGHSH and CDR2 as LQKENI. The CDR3 has 13 amino acids. The V and J ends lost 0 bases and 6 bases respectively, with 8 bases between them. The full variable domain, rest sourced from reference TRBV18 and TRBJ1-1, is NAGVMQNPRHLVRRRGQEARLRCSPMKGHSHVYWYRQLPEEGLKFMVYLQKENIIDESGMPKERFSAEFPKEGPSILRIQQVVRGDSAAYFCASSPPTSSEAFFGQGTRLTVV.

DNA for the CDR3: TGTGCCAGCAGTGACGGCAGGGCGTCCTCCTATGGCTACACCTTC. This sequence encodes CASSDGRASSYGYTF. J is TRBJ1-2 and V is TRBV2, with D possibly being TRBD1 (5 bases). The CDR3 runs to 15 residues. Per the germline V gene, CDR1 is SNHLY and CDR2 is FYNNEI. Trimming stripped 3 bases from V and 4 bases from J, with 15 bases between.

This clone was seen just once. V is TRBV9 and J is TRBJ1-1, with D possibly being TRBD1 (5 bases). The V and J ends lost 6 bases and 1 base respectively, with 10 bases between them. The CDR3 spans 13 residues. Germline V gene sequence: CDR1 SGDLS, CDR2 YYNGEE. The CDR3 DNA sequence: TGTGCCAGCACCTCGACAGAGAACACTGAAGCTTTCTTT. This translates into CASTSTENTEAFF.

The V call is TRBV27, the J call TRBJ2-7, with 7 bases that match TRBD1. The CDR3 length is 13 residues. CDR1 is MNHEY and CDR2 is SMNVEV in the germline V gene (reference sequence). V was clipped by 8 bases and J by 8 bases; unmatched bases: 12. The CDR3: CASGNSVGGQQYF. The CDR3 DNA follows: TGTGCCAGCGGAAATAGCGTAGGGGGCCAGCAGTACTTC.

The chain carries TRBV27 and TRBJ1-3; 7 bases are shared with TRBD1. CDR1 MNHEY and CDR2 SMNVEV come from the germline V gene (reference sequence). The CDR3 sequence is 14 residues long. V lost 7 bases and J lost 4; bases outside the gene matches: 7. CDR3 sequence: CASKTGVLGNTIYF. DNA of the CDR3: TGTGCCAGCAAAACAGGGGTTCTCGGAAACACCATATATTTT.

The chain employs TRBV19 and TRBJ1-5; tentatively, D is TRBD1 (6 bases). The CDR3 runs to 15 residues. V lost 3 bases and J 5 bases, leaving 14 bases between the germline ends. Germline CDR1 is LNHDA and CDR2 is SQIVND (reference sequence). CDR3 nucleotide sequence: TGTGCCAGTAGTATCGGGCAGGGGTCCCATCAGCCCCAGCATTTT. Its translation is CASSIGQGSHQPQHF.